A selection of T cell receptor beta chains follows, all from one sample in a study of blood T cell repertoires in COVID-19. Libraries were prepared by immunoSEQ multiplex PCR; TCRdb keeps only in-frame clonotypes and omits some of them. The data show about 100,000 clones, with over 85% seen just once and 3.5% to 5% held by the top ten. Sample: peripheral blood. Receptors were obtained from a human donor with COVID-19, enrolled during active disease. The donor label of this sample is uncertain. CDR3s include the opening cysteine and the closing phenylalanine or tryptophan.

CDR3 protein: CSAPTVYGYTF; V gene: TRBV20-1; J gene: TRBJ1-2
CDR3 protein: CAMTPGTPNTGELFF; V gene: TRBV10-3; J gene: TRBJ2-2
CDR3 protein: CASSVGSDTEAFF; V gene: TRBV9; J gene: TRBJ1-1
CDR3 protein: CASSAGGTGAPYNEQFF; V gene: TRBV5-1; J gene: TRBJ2-1
CDR3 protein: CASSQDRVETGAYTF; V gene: TRBV4-1; J gene: TRBJ1-2
CDR3 protein: CASSLDVGGTNTEAFF; V gene: TRBV5-1; J gene: TRBJ1-1
CDR3 protein: CASTLSGQGIYGYTF; V gene: TRBV19; J gene: TRBJ1-2
CDR3 protein: CASRITSSYNEQFF; V gene: TRBV2; J gene: TRBJ2-1
CDR3 protein: CASSRQGDQPQHF; V gene: TRBV6-5; J gene: TRBJ1-5
CDR3 protein: CASSSTGVNTEAFF; V gene: TRBV9; J gene: TRBJ1-1
CDR3 protein: CASSFSSGGEYNEQFF; V gene: TRBV7-2; J gene: TRBJ2-1
CDR3 protein: CASSRAGAPNEQFF; V gene: TRBV19; J gene: TRBJ2-1
CDR3 protein: CASGLADSPLHF; V gene: TRBV12-5; J gene: TRBJ1-6
CDR3 protein: CASSYITGELFF; V gene: TRBV5-6; J gene: TRBJ2-2
CDR3 protein: CACAQDNEQFF; V gene: TRBV30; J gene: TRBJ2-1
CDR3 protein: CAISRDRGSAYF; V gene: TRBV10-3; J gene: TRBJ2-3
CDR3 protein: CASSEGSYQPQHF; V gene: TRBV2; J gene: TRBJ1-5
CDR3 protein: CASSIGTGPNIQYF; V gene: TRBV11-1; J gene: TRBJ2-4
CDR3 protein: CASIARSYNEQFF; V gene: TRBV7-9; J gene: TRBJ2-1
CDR3 protein: CASGQDNEKLFF; V gene: TRBV2; J gene: TRBJ1-4
CDR3 protein: CASSLDAGHTYEQYF; V gene: TRBV7-2; J gene: TRBJ2-7
CDR3 protein: CASSWLQGVENYGYTF; V gene: TRBV5-5; J gene: TRBJ1-2
CDR3 protein: CASSYSISNTGELFF; V gene: TRBV6-5; J gene: TRBJ2-2
CDR3 protein: CASSSRREGTQYF; V gene: TRBV12-3/TRBV12-4; J gene: TRBJ2-5
CDR3 protein: CASSYSRGPSNYGYTF; V gene: TRBV6-5; J gene: TRBJ1-2
CDR3 protein: CASSLGQVNDEQFF; V gene: TRBV5-5; J gene: TRBJ2-1
CDR3 protein: CASSVEGRLAGEKLFF; V gene: TRBV9; J gene: TRBJ1-4
CDR3 protein: CAISDSNEKLFF; V gene: TRBV10-3; J gene: TRBJ1-4
CDR3 protein: CASSQPTRMSYNEQFF; V gene: TRBV4-1; J gene: TRBJ2-1
CDR3 protein: CASSLGRQNTEAFF; V gene: TRBV7-9; J gene: TRBJ1-1
CDR3 protein: CASYTGGEVNTEAFF; V gene: TRBV28; J gene: TRBJ1-1
CDR3 protein: CSASPGQGDQPQHF; V gene: TRBV20-1; J gene: TRBJ1-5
CDR3 protein: CASIRRDSGFGYTF; V gene: TRBV19; J gene: TRBJ1-2
CDR3 protein: CASSFAWSSVRTGVQPQHF; V gene: TRBV5-1; J gene: TRBJ1-5
CDR3 protein: CASSRQGVGGYTF; V gene: TRBV6-5; J gene: TRBJ1-2
CDR3 protein: CASSWRTGSNEKLFF; V gene: TRBV5-5; J gene: TRBJ1-4
CDR3 protein: CASQGGGDKECTEAFF; V gene: TRBV6-7; J gene: TRBJ1-1
CDR3 protein: CASRRQNRDANTEAFF; V gene: TRBV19; J gene: TRBJ1-1
CDR3 protein: CASSLTWRTDTQYF; V gene: TRBV27; J gene: TRBJ2-3
CDR3 protein: CASSLRRSEKLFF; V gene: TRBV7-3; J gene: TRBJ1-4
CDR3 protein: CASSRGGDRAMDEQFF; V gene: TRBV25-1; J gene: TRBJ2-1
CDR3 protein: CASRLGLSGYNEQFF; V gene: TRBV5-1; J gene: TRBJ2-1
CDR3 protein: CASSLHRTVATYEQYF; V gene: TRBV19; J gene: TRBJ2-7
CDR3 protein: CASMMTGTNEKLFF; V gene: TRBV19; J gene: TRBJ1-4
CDR3 protein: CASSSPGQGYQETQYF; V gene: TRBV7-2; J gene: TRBJ2-5